This T cell receptor beta chain was captured by sequencing in a study of blood T cell repertoires in COVID-19. Germline V gene data show CDR1 as MNHNS and CDR2 as SASEGT. Trimming cost V 1 base and J 7 bases; bases outside gene matches: 2. The CDR3 has 15 amino acids. Generated by immunoSEQ multiplex PCR, the TCRdb table keeps only in-frame clones and is missing some. Among fewer than 55,000 clones listed, 65% to 85% were seen once. This clone is labeled medium-sized (0.01 to 0.1%). This chain joins TRBV6-1 and TRBJ1-6, with 9 bases lining up with TRBD1. The sequence came from a woman older than 75 with COVID-19, enrolled during active disease. The specimen sequenced was peripheral blood. The chain's CDR3 is CASSEGGTGNSPLHF. CDR3 DNA: TGTGCCAGCAGTGAAGGGGGGACAGGGAATTCACCCCTCCACTTT.